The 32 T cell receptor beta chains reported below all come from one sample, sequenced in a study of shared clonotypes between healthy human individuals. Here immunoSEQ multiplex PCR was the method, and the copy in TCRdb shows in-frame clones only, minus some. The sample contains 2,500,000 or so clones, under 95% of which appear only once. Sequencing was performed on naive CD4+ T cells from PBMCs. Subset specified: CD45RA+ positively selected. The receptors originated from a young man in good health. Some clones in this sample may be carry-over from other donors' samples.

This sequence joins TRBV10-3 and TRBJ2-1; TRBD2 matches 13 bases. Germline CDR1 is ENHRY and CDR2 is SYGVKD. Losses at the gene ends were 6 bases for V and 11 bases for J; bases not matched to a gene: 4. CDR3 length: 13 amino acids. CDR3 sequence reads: CAIRGLAGSKQFF. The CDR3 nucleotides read TGTGCCATCAGGGGACTAGCGGGAAGTAAGCAGTTCTTC.

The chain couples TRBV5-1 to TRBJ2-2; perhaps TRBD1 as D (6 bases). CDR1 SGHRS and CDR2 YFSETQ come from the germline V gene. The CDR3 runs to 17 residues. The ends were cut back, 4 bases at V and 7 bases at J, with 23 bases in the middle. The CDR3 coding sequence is TGCGCCAGCAGCATCCACGGGCCTAGGGGGTTTAACGGGGAGCTGTTTTTT. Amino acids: CASSIHGPRGFNGELFF.

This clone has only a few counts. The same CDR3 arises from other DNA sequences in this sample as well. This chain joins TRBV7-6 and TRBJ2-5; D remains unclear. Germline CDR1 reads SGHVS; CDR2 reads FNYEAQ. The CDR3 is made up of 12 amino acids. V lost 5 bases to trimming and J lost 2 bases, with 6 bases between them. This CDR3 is CASSLTQETQYF. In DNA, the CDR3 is TGTGCCAGCAGCCTCACTCAAGAGACCCAGTACTTC.

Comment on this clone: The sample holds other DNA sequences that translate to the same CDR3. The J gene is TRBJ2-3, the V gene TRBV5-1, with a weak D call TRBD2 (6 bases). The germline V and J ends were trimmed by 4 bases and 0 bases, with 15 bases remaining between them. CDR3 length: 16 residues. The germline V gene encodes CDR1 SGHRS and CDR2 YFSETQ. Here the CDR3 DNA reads TGCGCCAGCAGCCTCGGAGCGGGCGCTAGCACAGATACGCAGTATTTT. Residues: CASSLGAGASTDTQYF.

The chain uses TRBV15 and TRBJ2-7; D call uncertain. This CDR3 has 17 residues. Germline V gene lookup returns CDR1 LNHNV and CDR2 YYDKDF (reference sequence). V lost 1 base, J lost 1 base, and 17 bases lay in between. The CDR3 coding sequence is TGTGCCACCAGCAGAGCCATAGGGTTCCAGGTATCCTACGAGCAGTACTTC. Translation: CATSRAIGFQVSYEQYF.

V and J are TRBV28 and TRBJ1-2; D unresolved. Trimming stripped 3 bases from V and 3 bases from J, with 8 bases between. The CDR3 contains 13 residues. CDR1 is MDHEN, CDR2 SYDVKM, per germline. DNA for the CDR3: TGTGCCAGCAGTTTCCCGCTGGACTATGGCTACACCTTC. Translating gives CASSFPLDYGYTF.

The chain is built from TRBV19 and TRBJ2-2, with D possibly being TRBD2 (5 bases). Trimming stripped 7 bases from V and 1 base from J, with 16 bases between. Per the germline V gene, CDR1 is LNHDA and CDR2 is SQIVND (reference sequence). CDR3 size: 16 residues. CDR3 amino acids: CASTTRSGWNTGELFF. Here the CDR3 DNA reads TGTGCCAGTACCACCCGTTCGGGGTGGAACACCGGGGAGCTGTTTTTT.

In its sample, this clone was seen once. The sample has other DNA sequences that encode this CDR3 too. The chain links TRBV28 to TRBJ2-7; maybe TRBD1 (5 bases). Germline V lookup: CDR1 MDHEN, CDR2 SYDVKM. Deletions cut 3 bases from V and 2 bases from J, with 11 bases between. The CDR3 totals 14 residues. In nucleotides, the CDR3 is TGTGCCAGCAGTTTGGTAGGGGTCCCCTACGAGCAGTACTTC. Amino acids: CASSLVGVPYEQYF.

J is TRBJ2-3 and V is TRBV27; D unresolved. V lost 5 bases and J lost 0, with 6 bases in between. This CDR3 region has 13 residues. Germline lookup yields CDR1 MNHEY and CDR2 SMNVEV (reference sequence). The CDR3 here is CASSRLSTDTQYF. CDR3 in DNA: TGTGCCAGCAGTCGACTTAGCACAGATACGCAGTATTTT.

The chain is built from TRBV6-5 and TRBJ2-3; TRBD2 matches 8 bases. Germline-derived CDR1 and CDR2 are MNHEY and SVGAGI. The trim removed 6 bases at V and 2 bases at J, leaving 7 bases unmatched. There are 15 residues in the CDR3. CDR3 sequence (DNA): TGTGCCAGCAGCCCCCCCGGGAGGGCCACAGATACGCAGTATTTT. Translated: CASSPPGRATDTQYF.

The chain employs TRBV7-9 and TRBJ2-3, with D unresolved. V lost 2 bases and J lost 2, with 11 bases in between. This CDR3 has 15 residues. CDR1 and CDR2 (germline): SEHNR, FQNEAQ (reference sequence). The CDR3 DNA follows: TGTGCCAGCAGCTTAATCGGGCAGTCCACAGATACGCAGTATTTT. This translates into CASSLIGQSTDTQYF.

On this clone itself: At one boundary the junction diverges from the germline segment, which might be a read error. The CDR3 bases are TGTGCCAGCAGAGGGAACGCCGGGGAGCTGTTTTTT. This codes for CASRGNAGELFF. V and J are TRBV6-6 and TRBJ2-2; D not resolved. The germline CDR1 and CDR2 sequences are MNHNY and SVGAGI (reference sequence). This CDR3 comprises 12 residues.

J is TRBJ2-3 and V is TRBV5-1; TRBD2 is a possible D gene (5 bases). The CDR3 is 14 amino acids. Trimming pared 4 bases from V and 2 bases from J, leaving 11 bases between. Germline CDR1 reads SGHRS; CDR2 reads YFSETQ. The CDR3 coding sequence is TGCGCCAGCAGCCGGCTAGCAGACACAGATACGCAGTATTTT. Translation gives CASSRLADTDTQYF. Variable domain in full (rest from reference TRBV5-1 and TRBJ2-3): KAGVTQTPRYLIKTRGQQVTLSCSPISGHRSVSWYQQTPGQGLQFLFEYFSETQRNKGNFPGRFSGRQFSNSRSEMNVSTLELGDSALYLCASSRLADTDTQYFGPGTRLTVL.

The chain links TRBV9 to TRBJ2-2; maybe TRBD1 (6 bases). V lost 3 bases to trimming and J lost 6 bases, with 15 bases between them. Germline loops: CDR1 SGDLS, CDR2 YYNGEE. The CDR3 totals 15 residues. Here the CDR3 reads CASSEFLQGPGELFF. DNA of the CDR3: TGTGCCAGCAGCGAATTCCTACAGGGCCCCGGGGAGCTGTTTTTT.

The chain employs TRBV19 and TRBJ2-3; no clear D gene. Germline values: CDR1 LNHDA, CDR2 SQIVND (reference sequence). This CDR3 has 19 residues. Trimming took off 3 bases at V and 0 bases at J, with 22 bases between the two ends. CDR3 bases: TGTGCCAGTAGTATTGGTTTTGCTAAGGCTAGAAGGAGCACAGATACGCAGTATTTT. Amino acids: CASSIGFAKARRSTDTQYF.

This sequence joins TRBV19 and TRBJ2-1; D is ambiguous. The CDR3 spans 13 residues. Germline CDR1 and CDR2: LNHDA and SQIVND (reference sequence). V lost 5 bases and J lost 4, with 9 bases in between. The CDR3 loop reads CASSSYRYNEQFF. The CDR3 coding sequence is TGTGCCAGTAGTTCATACCGATACAATGAGCAGTTCTTC.

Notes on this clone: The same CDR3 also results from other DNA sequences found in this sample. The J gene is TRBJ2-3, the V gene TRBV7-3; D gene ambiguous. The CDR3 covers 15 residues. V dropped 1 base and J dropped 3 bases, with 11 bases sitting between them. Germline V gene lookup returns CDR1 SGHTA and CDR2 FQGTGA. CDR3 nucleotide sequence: TGTGCCAGCAGCTTAAGTGGCCGGGTAACAGATACGCAGTATTTT. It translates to CASSLSGRVTDTQYF.

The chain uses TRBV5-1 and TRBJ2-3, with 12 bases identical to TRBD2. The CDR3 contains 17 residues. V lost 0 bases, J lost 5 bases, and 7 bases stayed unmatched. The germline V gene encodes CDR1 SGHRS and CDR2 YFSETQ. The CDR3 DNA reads TGCGCCAGCAGCTTGGTGCCTAGCGGGAGGGCTGTAGATACGCAGTATTTT. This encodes CASSLVPSGRAVDTQYF.

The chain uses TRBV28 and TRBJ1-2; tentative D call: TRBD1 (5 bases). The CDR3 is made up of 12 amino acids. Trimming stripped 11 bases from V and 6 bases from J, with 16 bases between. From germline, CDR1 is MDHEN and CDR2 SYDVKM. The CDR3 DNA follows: TGTGCCGTGGCAGGGTCTAGTGATGGCTACACCTTC. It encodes CAVAGSSDGYTF.

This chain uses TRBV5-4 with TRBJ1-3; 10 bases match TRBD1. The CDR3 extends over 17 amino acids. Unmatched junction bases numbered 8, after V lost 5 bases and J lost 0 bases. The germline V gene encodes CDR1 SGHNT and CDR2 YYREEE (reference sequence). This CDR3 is CASSLARDRGSGNTIYF. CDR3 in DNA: TGTGCCAGCAGTCTCGCCCGGGACAGGGGCTCTGGAAACACCATATATTTT.

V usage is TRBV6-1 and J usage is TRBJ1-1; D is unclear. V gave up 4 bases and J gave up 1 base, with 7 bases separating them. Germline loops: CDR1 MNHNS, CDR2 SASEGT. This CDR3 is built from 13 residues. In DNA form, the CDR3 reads TGTGCCAGCAGTGTAGAACAGAACACTGAAGCTTTCTTT. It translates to CASSVEQNTEAFF.

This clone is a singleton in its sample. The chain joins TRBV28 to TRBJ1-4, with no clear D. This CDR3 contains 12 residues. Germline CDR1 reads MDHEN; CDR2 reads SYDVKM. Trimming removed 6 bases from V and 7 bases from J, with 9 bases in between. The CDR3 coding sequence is TGTGCCAGCAGGGCCTTCCTTGAAAAACTGTTTTTT. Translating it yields CASRAFLEKLFF.

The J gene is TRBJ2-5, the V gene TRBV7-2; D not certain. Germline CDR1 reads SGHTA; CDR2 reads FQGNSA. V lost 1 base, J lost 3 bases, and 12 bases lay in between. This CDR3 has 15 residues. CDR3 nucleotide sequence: TGTGCCAGCAGCTTAGGGTCTAACAGTGAAGAGACCCAGTACTTC. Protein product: CASSLGSNSEETQYF.

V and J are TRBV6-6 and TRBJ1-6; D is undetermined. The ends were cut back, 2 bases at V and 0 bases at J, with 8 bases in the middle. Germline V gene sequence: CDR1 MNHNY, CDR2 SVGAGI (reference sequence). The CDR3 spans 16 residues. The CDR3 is CASSYPAGSYNSPLHF. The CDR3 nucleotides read TGTGCCAGCAGTTACCCCGCGGGCTCCTATAATTCACCCCTCCACTTT.

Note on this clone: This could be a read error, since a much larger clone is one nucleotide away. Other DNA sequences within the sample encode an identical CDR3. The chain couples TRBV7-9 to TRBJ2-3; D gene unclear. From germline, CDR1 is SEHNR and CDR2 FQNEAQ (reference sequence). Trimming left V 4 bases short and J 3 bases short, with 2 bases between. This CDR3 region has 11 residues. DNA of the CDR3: TGTGCCAGCAGCTCAACAGATACGCAGTATTTT. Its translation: CASSSTDTQYF.

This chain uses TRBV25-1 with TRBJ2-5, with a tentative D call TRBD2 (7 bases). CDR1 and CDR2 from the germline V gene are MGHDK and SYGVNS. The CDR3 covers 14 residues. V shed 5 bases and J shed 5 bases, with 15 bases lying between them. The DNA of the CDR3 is TGTGCCAGCAGTCCCCGGGGGGCCCACGAGACCCAGTACTTC. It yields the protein CASSPRGAHETQYF.

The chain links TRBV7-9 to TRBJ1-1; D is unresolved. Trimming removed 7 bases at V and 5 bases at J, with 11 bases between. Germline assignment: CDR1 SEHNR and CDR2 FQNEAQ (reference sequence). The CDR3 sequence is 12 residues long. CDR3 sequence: CASNLLWTEAFF. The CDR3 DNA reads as TGTGCCAGCAATCTCCTGTGGACTGAAGCTTTCTTT.

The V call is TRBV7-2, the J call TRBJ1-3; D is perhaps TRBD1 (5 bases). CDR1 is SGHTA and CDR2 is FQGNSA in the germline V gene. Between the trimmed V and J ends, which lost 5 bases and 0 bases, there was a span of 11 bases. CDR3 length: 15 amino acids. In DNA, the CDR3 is TGTGCCAGCAGCGGCCCAGGGCCCTCTGGAAACACCATATATTTT. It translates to CASSGPGPSGNTIYF.

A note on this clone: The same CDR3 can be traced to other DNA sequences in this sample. The CDR3 region has the DNA TGTGCCAGCAGGAAACTGGATAGCAATCAGCCCCAGCATTTT. Its protein product is CASRKLDSNQPQHF. V usage is TRBV6-5 and J usage is TRBJ1-5; D not resolved. Per the germline V gene, CDR1 is MNHEY and CDR2 is SVGAGI. Trimming left V 6 bases short and J 0 bases short, with 9 bases between. The CDR3 has 14 amino acids.

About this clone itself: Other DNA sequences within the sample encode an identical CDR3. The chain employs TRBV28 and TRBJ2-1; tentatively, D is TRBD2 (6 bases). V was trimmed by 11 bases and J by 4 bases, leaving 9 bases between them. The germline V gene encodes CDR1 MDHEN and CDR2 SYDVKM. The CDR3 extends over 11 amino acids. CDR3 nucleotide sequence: TGTGCCTCTGGGGGGTACAATGAGCAGTTCTTC. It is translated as CASGGYNEQFF. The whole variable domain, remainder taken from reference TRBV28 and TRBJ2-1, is DVKVTQSSRYLVKRTGEKVFLECVQDMDHENMFWYRQDPGLGLRLIYFSYDVKMKEKGDIPEGYSVSREKKERFSLILESASTNQTSMYLCASGGYNEQFFGPGTRLTVL.

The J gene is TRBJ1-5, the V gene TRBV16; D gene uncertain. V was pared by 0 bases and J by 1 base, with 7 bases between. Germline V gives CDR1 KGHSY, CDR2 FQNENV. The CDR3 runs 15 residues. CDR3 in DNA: TGTGCCAGCAGCCAATCCCGCCAGAGCAATCAGCCCCAGCATTTT. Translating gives CASSQSRQSNQPQHF.

Written as DNA, the CDR3 is TGTGCCAGCAGCTTAGGACTCCAGCGGAGCACAGATACGCAGTATTTT. It specifies CASSLGLQRSTDTQYF. The V call is TRBV11-2, the J call TRBJ2-3; a weak D match, TRBD2 (5 bases). The CDR3 runs to 16 residues. CDR1 is SGHAT, CDR2 FQNNGV, per germline. V lost 1 base, J lost 0 bases, and 11 bases lay in between.